This record covers a single T cell receptor (beta chain). Trimming took 5 bases from V and 1 from J; bases not matched to a gene: 7. The CDR3 contains 16 residues. CDR1 is LNHDA and CDR2 is SQIVND in the germline V gene (reference sequence). Clones were sequenced by immunoSEQ multiplex PCR, and TCRdb holds only the in-frame ones, with some missing. The sample yields around 97,000 clones, approximately 94% seen once. This record comes from a study of technical replicates of blood from a few donors. The sample consisted of T cells isolated from PBMCs. J is TRBJ2-4 and V is TRBV19, with 8 bases fitting TRBD1. The source of this sequence is a human donor in good health. For the CDR3, the DNA is TGTGCCAGTAGTCGCCGACAGGGGACGGCCAAAAACATTCAGTACTTC. Residues: CASSRRQGTAKNIQYF.